The next 16 T cell receptor beta chains were all read from a single sample in a study of T cell clones after liver transplantation. The method was immunoSEQ multiplex PCR; TCRdb's version includes in-frame clones alone and lacks a portion of them. The sample has 70,000 or so clones; more than 90% are singletons. Sequencing was performed on CD4+ T cells from blood, taken before liver transplant. The receptors shown here come from a human donor who received a liver transplant.

This rearrangement joins TRBV5-1 to TRBJ2-7; D tentatively fits TRBD1 or TRBD2 (5 bases each). Trimming cost V 4 bases and J 0 bases, with 17 bases left between them. Germline V gene data show CDR1 as SGHRS and CDR2 as YFSETQ. The CDR3 totals 16 residues. This chain's CDR3 is CASSARDPIVSYEQYF. The CDR3 coding sequence is TGCGCCAGCAGCGCCCGGGACCCGATCGTCTCCTACGAGCAGTACTTC.

The chain has TRBV6-5 and TRBJ1-3; tentative D call: TRBD1 (5 bases). Germline values: CDR1 MNHEY, CDR2 SVGAGI. The CDR3 runs to 13 residues. Trimming removed 4 bases from V and 3 bases from J, with 7 bases in between. The CDR3 reads CASSSGLGNTIYF. In DNA, the CDR3 is TGTGCCAGCAGTTCGGGACTTGGAAACACCATATATTTT.

The J gene is TRBJ2-2, the V gene TRBV19; 13 nucleotides align to TRBD2. CDR1 and CDR2 from the germline V gene are LNHDA and SQIVND (reference sequence). The V gene end was trimmed by 5 bases and the J gene end by 6 bases; junction bases not matched to a gene: 12. The CDR3 runs to 18 residues. The CDR3 loop is CASSPPPGLAGVAGELFF. CDR3 sequence (DNA): TGTGCCAGTAGTCCCCCCCCCGGACTAGCGGGAGTGGCCGGGGAGCTGTTTTTT.

The chain is built from TRBV7-2 and TRBJ2-2, with 8 positions matching TRBD2. V gave up 6 bases and J gave up 5 bases; unmatched junction bases: 8. The CDR3 spans 15 residues. CDR1 is SGHTA, CDR2 FQGNSA, per germline. As DNA, the CDR3 is TGTGCCAGCAGAAGAGCGGGAGTCATGACCGGGGAGCTGTTTTTT. Amino acids: CASRRAGVMTGELFF.

The rearrangement links TRBV19 to TRBJ1-2; 8 positions match TRBD1. Germline V gives CDR1 LNHDA, CDR2 SQIVND (reference sequence). CDR3 size: 11 residues. The ends lost 6 bases at V and 10 bases at J; junction bases unmatched: 4. CDR3 nucleotide sequence: TGTGCCAGTAGGACGGACAGGGACTACACCTTC. This codes for CASRTDRDYTF.

This chain links TRBV6-1 with TRBJ2-5, with D perhaps matching TRBD1 (7 bases). Trimming cost V 6 bases and J 2 bases, with 16 bases left between them. This CDR3 is built from 15 residues. Germline CDR1 is MNHNS and CDR2 is SASEGT. The CDR3 loop reads CASRGGTAQQETQYF. CDR3 nucleotides: TGTGCCAGCAGAGGAGGGACAGCTCAACAAGAGACCCAGTACTTC.

The V and J genes are TRBV19 and TRBJ1-2; unclear D gene. The CDR3 runs 14 residues. V lost 6 bases, J lost 3 bases, and 14 bases lay in between. In germline, CDR1 is LNHDA, CDR2 SQIVND (reference sequence). The DNA for the CDR3 is TGTGCCAGTAGCCTGATTCAGACGGACTATGGCTACACCTTC. Amino acid sequence: CASSLIQTDYGYTF.

This chain uses TRBV7-2 with TRBJ1-1; the D is unclear. Trimming took 0 bases from V and 8 from J, leaving 7 bases between them. Per the germline V gene, CDR1 is SGHTA and CDR2 is FQGNSA. This CDR3 has 12 residues. The CDR3 region has the DNA TGTGCCAGCAGCTTAGCGCAACTGGAAGCTTTCTTT. Encoded protein: CASSLAQLEAFF.

CDR3 in DNA: TGTGCCAGCAGCCAGTCCGGGACAGGGGCGGATAAACTGTTTTTT. Translation gives CASSQSGTGADKLFF. The chain recombines TRBV14 with TRBJ1-4; 10 nucleotides match TRBD1. In germline, CDR1 is SGHDN, CDR2 FVKESK. The CDR3 is 15 amino acids. Trimming cost V 3 bases and J 11 bases; bases outside gene matches: 9.

The chain combines TRBV28 with TRBJ2-1; the D gene is possibly TRBD2 (5 bases). The V gene lost 7 bases and the J gene lost 1 base, with 14 bases spanning the gap. Germline V gene data show CDR1 as MDHEN and CDR2 as SYDVKM. There are 15 residues in the CDR3. The CDR3 reads CASIAPGGSYNEQFF. The DNA of the CDR3 is TGTGCCAGCATCGCTCCCGGCGGGTCCTACAATGAGCAGTTCTTC. The full variable domain, with the rest looked up from reference TRBV28 and TRBJ2-1, is DVKVTQSSRYLVKRTGEKVFLECVQDMDHENMFWYRQDPGLGLRLIYFSYDVKMKEKGDIPEGYSVSREKKERFSLILESASTNQTSMYLCASIAPGGSYNEQFFGPGTRLTVL.

The chain employs TRBV19 and TRBJ2-1; 8 bases agree with TRBD1. The CDR3 loop spans 15 amino acids. Germline assignment: CDR1 LNHDA and CDR2 SQIVND (reference sequence). V shed 3 bases and J 7 bases; nucleotides not matched to a gene: 8. This CDR3 is CASSIRDRSGNEQFF. Here the CDR3 DNA reads TGTGCCAGTAGTATCCGGGACAGGTCGGGTAATGAGCAGTTCTTC.

The genes are TRBV11-2 and TRBJ2-7; TRBD2 matches 11 bases. The CDR3 runs 15 residues. Germline CDR1 is SGHAT and CDR2 is FQNNGV. V lost 1 base to trimming and J lost 6 bases; unmatched junction nucleotides: 5. The CDR3 DNA reads as TGTGCCAGCAGCTTAGGGCTAGCGGGGGGTTTCGAGCAGTACTTC. As protein: CASSLGLAGGFEQYF.

The chain employs TRBV13 and TRBJ1-2; D is unclear. The germline V gene encodes CDR1 PRHDT and CDR2 FYEKMQ (reference sequence). The V and J ends lost 5 bases and 4 bases respectively, with 23 bases between them. This CDR3 is built from 17 residues. CDR3 protein: CASSPSRRTVILYGYTF. CDR3 nucleotides: TGTGCCAGCAGCCCTAGTAGGAGGACGGTGATTCTCTATGGCTACACCTTC.

The chain joins TRBV7-8 to TRBJ1-5, with D perhaps matching TRBD1 (5 bases). The V gene's germline CDR1 is SGHVS and CDR2 FQNEAQ. Trimming removed 5 bases from V and 9 bases from J, with 17 bases in between. This CDR3 is 14 amino acids long. This chain's CDR3 is CASSPSVEGLPQHF. Here the CDR3 DNA reads TGTGCCAGCAGCCCCAGTGTTGAGGGACTGCCCCAGCATTTT.

CDR3 loop: CASSSQRDGDTQYF. The CDR3 bases are TGTGCCAGCAGCTCTCAGCGGGATGGAGATACGCAGTATTTT. The chain employs TRBV11-3 and TRBJ2-3, with TRBD2 identical over 7 bases. The CDR3 has 14 residues. Looked up from germline, CDR1 is SGHNT and CDR2 is YENEEA. V gave up 4 bases and J gave up 5 bases; unmatched junction bases: 6.

The genes are TRBV7-9 and TRBJ2-3, with unresolved D. CDR1 SEHNR and CDR2 FQNEAQ come from the germline V gene (reference sequence). There are 13 residues in the CDR3. With 4 bases removed from V and 1 base from J, the gap between germline ends came to 6 bases. Written as DNA, the CDR3 is TGTGCCAGCAGCTCAAGCGGCACAGATACGCAGTATTTT. It yields the protein CASSSSGTDTQYF. The full variable domain, completed using reference TRBV7-9 and TRBJ2-3, is DTGVSQNPRHKITKRGQNVTFRCDPISEHNRLYWYRQTLGQGPEFLTYFQNEAQLEKSRLLSDRFSAERPKGSFSTLEIQRTEQGDSAMYLCASSSSGTDTQYFGPGTRLTVL.